This T cell receptor beta chain was observed in a study of T cell responses to AZD1222 COVID-19 vaccine. Findings and limits, study-wide: Just a handful of AZD1222 recipients tested seropositive at baseline. Donors were largely white British and mainly female; clonal diversity was possibly underestimated. Sampled repertoires all dated from after the peak T cell response. Mapped onto spike, vaccine-associated CD4 TCRs spanned it and were dominant at 160-218 and 743-854.

This CDR3 has 14 amino acids. Germline CDR1 PRHDT, CDR2 FYEKMQ (reference sequence). The germline V and J ends were trimmed by 4 bases and 0 bases, with 7 bases remaining between them. Some clones are missing from TCRdb's copy, which holds only in-frame ones; the method was immunoSEQ multiplex PCR. The top ten hold just under 2% of the sample, which has about 150,000 clones, roughly 91% seen once. Turning to this clone: The antigen is undetermined.

The sample consisted of peripheral blood, taken 28 days after the second AZD1222 dose. The chain has TRBV13 and TRBJ1-5; D gene ambiguous. The clonotype comes from an adult who received the AZD1222 COVID-19 vaccine. CDR3 nucleotides: TGTGCCAGCAGCTATAGCAGTAGCAATCAGCCCCAGCATTTT. Translating gives CASSYSSSNQPQHF. The variable domain in full, completed from reference TRBV13 and TRBJ1-5, reads AAGVIQSPRHLIKEKRETATLKCYPIPRHDTVYWYQQGPGQDPQFLISFYEKMQSDKGSIPDRFSAQQFSDYHSELNMSSLELGDSALYFCASSYSSSNQPQHFGDGTRLSIL.